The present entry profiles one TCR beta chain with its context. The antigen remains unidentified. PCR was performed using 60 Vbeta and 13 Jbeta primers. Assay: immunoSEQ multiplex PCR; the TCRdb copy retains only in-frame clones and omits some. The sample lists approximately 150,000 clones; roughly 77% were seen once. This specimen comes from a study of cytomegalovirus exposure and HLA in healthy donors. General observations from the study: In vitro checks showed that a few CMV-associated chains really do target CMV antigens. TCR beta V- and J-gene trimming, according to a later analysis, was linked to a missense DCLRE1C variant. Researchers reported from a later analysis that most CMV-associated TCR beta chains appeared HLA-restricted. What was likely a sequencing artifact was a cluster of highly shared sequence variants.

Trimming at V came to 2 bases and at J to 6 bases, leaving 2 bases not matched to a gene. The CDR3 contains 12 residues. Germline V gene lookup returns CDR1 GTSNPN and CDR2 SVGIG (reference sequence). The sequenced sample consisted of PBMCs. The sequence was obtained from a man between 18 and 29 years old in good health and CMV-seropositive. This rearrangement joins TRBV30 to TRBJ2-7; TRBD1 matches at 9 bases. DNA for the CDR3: TGTGCCTGGAGTAGACAGGGGGGCGAGCAGTACGTC. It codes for CAWSRQGGEQYV.